A single sample gave rise to the 29 T cell receptor beta chains below, sequenced in a study of blood T cell repertoires in COVID-19. Here immunoSEQ multiplex PCR was the method, and the copy in TCRdb shows in-frame clones only, minus some. Altogether almost 400,000 clones are present, roughly 91% being singletons, with the ten largest covering 1.7%. Material: PBMCs or T cells enriched from blood (not recorded which). The receptor source for this set is a woman in her 30s who had recovered from COVID-19.

This chain connects TRBV5-6 to TRBJ2-7; D gene uncertain. Germline-derived CDR1 and CDR2 are SGHDT and YYEEEE. The CDR3 covers 12 residues. V was clipped by 3 bases and J by 3 bases, with 7 bases between them. CDR3 in amino acids: CASSSQSYEQYF. DNA of the CDR3: TGTGCCAGCAGCTCACAGAGCTACGAGCAGTACTTC.

This sequence joins TRBV7-6 and TRBJ2-2; perhaps TRBD2 as D (6 bases). Germline lookup yields CDR1 SGHVS and CDR2 FNYEAQ. Trimming took 1 base from V and 7 from J, leaving 13 bases between them. The CDR3 length is 15 residues. CDR3 in amino acids: CASSLGGERHGELFF. CDR3 bases: TGTGCCAGCAGCTTAGGGGGGGAGCGCCACGGGGAGCTGTTTTTT.

The chain uses TRBV24-1 and TRBJ1-5, with a tentative D call TRBD1 (6 bases). CDR1 KGHDR and CDR2 SFDVKD come from the germline V gene. This CDR3 has 16 amino acids. V was trimmed by 4 bases and J by 0 bases, leaving 12 bases between them. CDR3 region: CATSDPGAYSNQPQHF. The CDR3 DNA reads TGTGCCACCAGTGACCCAGGGGCATATAGCAATCAGCCCCAGCATTTT.

The chain is built from TRBV18 and TRBJ2-1; no clear D. This CDR3 spans 16 amino acids. V gave up 3 bases and J gave up 0 bases, with 12 bases separating them. Germline V gene lookup returns CDR1 KGHSH and CDR2 LQKENI. CDR3 amino acids: CASSPRESVSYNEQFF. Written as DNA, the CDR3 is TGTGCCAGCTCACCCCGCGAATCTGTCTCCTACAATGAGCAGTTCTTC. The full variable domain, completed using reference TRBV18 and TRBJ2-1, is NAGVMQNPRHLVRRRGQEARLRCSPMKGHSHVYWYRQLPEEGLKFMVYLQKENIIDESGMPKERFSAEFPKEGPSILRIQQVVRGDSAAYFCASSPRESVSYNEQFFGPGTRLTVL.

This clone came up many times. V gene TRBV28 combines with J gene TRBJ2-3; 14 bases line up with TRBD2. The germline CDR1 and CDR2 sequences are MDHEN and SYDVKM. There are 17 residues in the CDR3. V lost 8 bases, J lost 7 bases, and 14 bases stayed unmatched. This chain's CDR3 is CASLGAGTSGRLNTQYF. CDR3 sequence (DNA): TGTGCCAGCCTAGGGGCAGGGACTAGCGGGAGACTGAATACGCAGTATTTT.

The chain uses TRBV6-5 and TRBJ1-1; D is perhaps TRBD1 (6 bases). V dropped 9 bases and J dropped 0 bases, with 14 bases sitting between them. The CDR3 extends over 14 amino acids. CDR1 is MNHEY, CDR2 SVGAGI, per germline. CDR3 protein: CASRTESMNTEAFF. CDR3 coding DNA: TGTGCCAGTCGGACAGAGAGCATGAACACTGAAGCTTTCTTT.

The chain has TRBV5-4 and TRBJ1-2; the D gene is possibly TRBD1 (6 bases). CDR1 is SGHNT and CDR2 is YYREEE in the germline V gene (reference sequence). The ends were cut back, 5 bases at V and 2 bases at J, with 10 bases in the middle. The CDR3 contains 13 residues. The DNA for the CDR3 is TGTGCCAGCAGTGCCGGACAGAACTATGGCTACACCTTC. Amino acids: CASSAGQNYGYTF.

This clone was observed a single time. The chain recombines TRBV4-3 with TRBJ1-1, with D unclear. Germline CDR1 is LGHNA and CDR2 is YSLEER. V was shortened by 1 base and J by 1 base, with 13 bases between the two germline ends. The CDR3 length is 16 residues. The DNA for the CDR3 is TGCGCCAGCAGCCAAGTCCATCTAGGCAAGAACACTGAAGCTTTCTTT. Its translation: CASSQVHLGKNTEAFF.

The chain carries TRBV5-6 and TRBJ2-7; 7 positions agree with TRBD2. The germline CDR1 and CDR2 sequences are SGHDT and YYEEEE. The CDR3 runs 19 residues. J was trimmed by 1 base and V by 3 bases; bases with no gene match: 19. The CDR3 DNA is TGTGCCAGCAGCTCAAAAGAACCCCTACCCGCGGGGGTGTCCTACGAGCAGTACTTC. Its protein product is CASSSKEPLPAGVSYEQYF.

The chain combines TRBV12-5 with TRBJ2-7, with D possibly TRBD1 on 6 matching bases. The CDR3 spans 17 residues. V was shortened by 6 bases and J by 2 bases, with 23 bases between the two germline ends. Germline V gene lookup returns CDR1 LGHNT and CDR2 FRNRAP. CDR3 sequence: CASGLDSRSSDAYEQYF. As DNA, the CDR3 is TGTGCTAGTGGCCTGGACAGCCGTTCGTCGGATGCCTACGAGCAGTACTTC.

The chain combines TRBV3-1 (or the pseudogene TRBV3-2) with TRBJ1-3, with D hard to call. In germline, CDR1 is LGHDT, CDR2 YNNKEL (reference sequence). V shed 4 bases and J shed 4 bases, with 14 bases lying between them. This CDR3 comprises 15 residues. This chain's CDR3 is CASSPLSARGNTIYF. For the CDR3, the DNA is TGTGCCAGCAGCCCCCTCTCCGCGAGAGGAAACACCATATATTTT.

This clone was seen only once. This chain links TRBV19 with TRBJ1-6, with 8 nucleotides matching TRBD1. The V gene's germline CDR1 is LNHDA and CDR2 SQIVND (reference sequence). The junction had 11 bases not matched to a gene; V was cut back by 4 bases and J by 12 bases. The CDR3 spans 15 residues. The CDR3 here is CASSKGTGRNLPLHF. The CDR3 DNA reads TGTGCCAGTAGTAAAGGGACAGGCCGCAATCTACCCCTCCACTTT.

This chain links TRBV5-1 with TRBJ1-1; the D gene is possibly TRBD1 (5 bases). Germline CDR1 is SGHRS and CDR2 is YFSETQ. Trimming cost V 3 bases and J 1 base, with 10 bases left between them. This CDR3 has 14 residues. The CDR3 DNA reads as TGCGCCAGCAGCTCGGGACTAACGAACACTGAAGCTTTCTTT. Amino acid sequence: CASSSGLTNTEAFF.

The genes are TRBV9 and TRBJ2-3, with a tentative D call TRBD1 (5 bases). V was trimmed by 1 base and J by 1 base, leaving 10 bases between them. CDR3 size: 15 residues. CDR1 is SGDLS, CDR2 YYNGEE, per germline. The DNA for the CDR3 is TGTGCCAGCAGCGTAAGAGGACAACGCACAGATACGCAGTATTTT. Translated, it gives CASSVRGQRTDTQYF.

The chain is built from TRBV7-8 and TRBJ2-5; TRBD2 matches 8 bases. The germline V gene has CDR1 SGHVS and CDR2 FQNEAQ. The J segment lost 2 bases and the V segment lost 3 bases, leaving 2 bases of the junction unmatched. This CDR3 is built from 14 residues. The CDR3 DNA sequence: TGTGCCAGCAGCTTTTTAGCGGGGCAAGAGACCCAGTACTTC. Translation: CASSFLAGQETQYF.

This clone was detected a few times. The chain is built from TRBV6-4 and TRBJ1-6; no reliable D call. Trimming cost V 2 bases and J 10 bases, with 9 bases left between them. The CDR3 covers 13 residues. The germline V gene encodes CDR1 MRHNA and CDR2 SNTAGT. CDR3 DNA sequence: TGTGCCAGCAGTGACAGGGAGGAGTCACCCCTCCACTTT. It is translated as CASSDREESPLHF.

The chain employs TRBV6-1 and TRBJ2-7; D unresolved. The CDR3 has 16 amino acids. Germline CDR1 and CDR2: MNHNS and SASEGT. V lost 1 base and J lost 2, with 15 bases in between. Here the CDR3 reads CASSEGGSESTYEQYF. The CDR3 DNA reads TGTGCCAGCAGTGAAGGAGGCTCGGAAAGCACCTACGAGCAGTACTTC.

The chain links TRBV28 to TRBJ1-4, with unresolved D. V lost 6 bases and J 0 bases, leaving 8 bases between the germline ends. The CDR3 runs 14 residues. Germline-derived CDR1 and CDR2 are MDHEN and SYDVKM. The DNA for the CDR3 is TGTGCCAGCAGCGGGGATGCAACTAATGAAAAACTGTTTTTT. Its translation is CASSGDATNEKLFF.

This chain uses TRBV6-5 with TRBJ2-2, with TRBD1 identical over 8 bases. CDR1 is MNHEY and CDR2 is SVGAGI in the germline V gene. The CDR3 runs 16 residues. After removal of 4 bases from V and 4 bases from J, the junction contained 8 bases not matched to a gene. In nucleotides, the CDR3 is TGTGCCAGCAGTTGGGGGAGACAGGGGCGCACCGGGGAGCTGTTTTTT. The encoded protein is CASSWGRQGRTGELFF.

The V call is TRBV5-1, the J call TRBJ2-1, with 15 bases identical to TRBD2. Germline values: CDR1 SGHRS, CDR2 YFSETQ. The trim removed 0 bases at V and 7 bases at J, leaving 2 bases unmatched. This CDR3 region has 16 residues. The CDR3 bases are TGCGCCAGCAGCTTGGCCGGGACTAGCGGGAGGAATGAGCAGTTCTTC. Protein: CASSLAGTSGRNEQFF.

This chain connects TRBV24-1 to TRBJ2-1; 11 nucleotides match TRBD1. The junction had 7 bases not matched to a gene; V was cut back by 2 bases and J by 5 bases. This CDR3 spans 17 amino acids. From germline, CDR1 is KGHDR and CDR2 SFDVKD. CDR3: CATSDSGQGVWNNEQFF. In DNA, the CDR3 is TGTGCCACCAGTGATTCGGGACAGGGGGTGTGGAACAATGAGCAGTTCTTC.

V usage is TRBV6-5 and J usage is TRBJ2-7; 9 nucleotides line up with TRBD1. CDR3 length equals 11 residues. With V trimmed by 8 bases and J by 6 bases, 2 bases remained unmatched. Per germline, CDR1 MNHEY and CDR2 SVGAGI. The CDR3 nucleotides read TGTGCCAGCCAGGGACAGGGCGAGCAGTACTTC. Translation: CASQGQGEQYF.

This chain connects TRBV5-4 to TRBJ1-6, with 7 bases identical to TRBD1. Germline loops: CDR1 SGHNT, CDR2 YYREEE (reference sequence). This CDR3 is 15 amino acids long. V trimming: 2 bases; J trimming: 12 bases; junction bases outside the gene matches: 11. The CDR3 is CASSFSAGTEGPLHF. The CDR3 DNA follows: TGTGCCAGCAGCTTCTCCGCCGGGACAGAGGGACCCCTCCACTTT.

The CDR3 sequence is CASSPPSTGHTIYF. The DNA for the CDR3 is TGTGCCAGCTCACCACCGAGTACAGGACACACCATATATTTT. The genes are TRBV18 and TRBJ1-3; D is possibly TRBD1 (5 bases). Per the germline V gene, CDR1 is KGHSH and CDR2 is LQKENI. This CDR3 comprises 14 residues. The V and J ends lost 0 bases and 8 bases respectively, with 11 bases between them.

The rearrangement joins TRBV3-1 (or the pseudogene TRBV3-2) to TRBJ2-5; 8 bases are shared with TRBD2. Germline V gives CDR1 LGHDT, CDR2 YNNKEL (reference sequence). CDR3 length: 15 residues. J gave up 10 bases and V 2 bases, and 12 bases lay outside the gene matches. The CDR3 nucleotides read TGTGCCAGCAGCCAATTTTCAGCGGGAGCAAGATACCAGTACTTC. Its protein product is CASSQFSAGARYQYF.

The rearrangement links TRBV15 to TRBJ2-7; possibly TRBD2 for D (6 bases). Germline V gene sequence: CDR1 LNHNV, CDR2 YYDKDF (reference sequence). The ends were cut back, 5 bases at V and 2 bases at J, with 16 bases in the middle. The CDR3 spans 15 residues. CDR3 bases: TGTGCCACCAGCGGCGGGGTAGAGCCCCCCTACGAGCAGTACTTC. It is translated as CATSGGVEPPYEQYF.

The chain couples TRBV11-2 to TRBJ1-2; D uncertain. The V gene's germline CDR1 is SGHAT and CDR2 FQNNGV. This CDR3 contains 15 residues. V lost 2 bases, J lost 0 bases, and 10 bases lay in between. CDR3 in DNA: TGTGCCAGCAGCTTACAAGGAGGATCTAACTATGGCTACACCTTC. Amino acid sequence: CASSLQGGSNYGYTF. The variable domain in full, with the rest retrieved from reference TRBV11-2 and TRBJ1-2, is EAGVAQSPRYKIIEKRQSVAFWCNPISGHATLYWYQQILGQGPKLLIQFQNNGVVDDSQLPKDRFSAERLKGVDSTLKIQPAKLEDSAVYLCASSLQGGSNYGYTFGSGTRLTVV.

The chain is built from TRBV6-5 and TRBJ1-1; TRBD1 aligns across 8 bases. The CDR3 length is 15 residues. The V gene end was trimmed by 6 bases and the J gene end by 5 bases; junction bases not matched to a gene: 11. Per the germline V gene, CDR1 is MNHEY and CDR2 is SVGAGI. CDR3 sequence: CASRPRTGLWTEAFF. CDR3 in DNA: TGTGCCAGCAGACCTCGGACAGGGTTATGGACTGAAGCTTTCTTT.

This chain uses TRBV6-5 with TRBJ1-3; the match to TRBD1 covers 7 bases. The germline V gene encodes CDR1 MNHEY and CDR2 SVGAGI. V was clipped by 4 bases and J by 2 bases; unmatched bases: 8. CDR3 length: 16 residues. This CDR3 is CASSWSDRLAGNTIYF. The CDR3 DNA reads as TGTGCCAGCAGTTGGTCGGACAGGCTGGCTGGAAACACCATATATTTT.